The rows below give T cell receptor beta chains drawn from one sample of a study of OX40 agonist ivuxolimab in advanced cancers. The table came from immunoSEQ multiplex PCR; TCRdb's copy has only in-frame clones and leaves some out. The table has about 45,000 clones, around nine tenths seen once. Sequencing used CD4+ or CD8+ T cells sorted from blood, obtained in a trial of the OX40 agonist ivuxolimab. The source is an adult with an advanced solid tumor such as melanoma, head and neck, liver or kidney cancer. The CDR3 runs from the conserved cysteine through the conserved F or W. The D gene is left open where the match is weak. Some rows have no size entry. The others give once, few or many, or a class for an expanded clone.

d_call: NA; j_call: TRBJ2-1; clone_size: NA; v_call: TRBV6-6; cdr3_aa: CASSLGGTGNEQFF; cdr3_nt: TGTGCCAGCAGCCTTGGCGGAACTGGCAATGAGCAGTTCTTC
d_call: NA; j_call: TRBJ2-5; clone_size: NA; v_call: TRBV7-2; cdr3_aa: CASSSGVGGTQYF; cdr3_nt: TGTGCCAGCAGCTCAGGGGTTGGAGGGACCCAGTACTTC
d_call: TRBD2; j_call: TRBJ2-7; clone_size: NA; v_call: TRBV28; cdr3_aa: CASSPPGLGYEQYF; cdr3_nt: TGTGCCAGCAGTCCACCGGGACTAGGCTACGAGCAGTACTTC
d_call: NA; j_call: TRBJ2-5; clone_size: NA; v_call: TRBV9; cdr3_aa: CASSVGGLETQYF; cdr3_nt: TGTGCCAGCAGCGTAGGAGGTTTGGAGACCCAGTACTTC
d_call: TRBD2; j_call: TRBJ2-5; clone_size: NA; v_call: TRBV7-9; cdr3_aa: CASSLGAGVGETQYF; cdr3_nt: TGTGCCAGCAGCTTAGGGGCGGGAGTAGGAGAGACCCAGTACTTC
d_call: TRBD2; j_call: TRBJ2-1; clone_size: NA; v_call: TRBV27; cdr3_aa: CASSTRLAGGSWEQFF; cdr3_nt: TGTGCCAGCAGTACTCGACTAGCGGGAGGTTCCTGGGAGCAGTTCTTC
d_call: NA; j_call: TRBJ2-1; clone_size: NA; v_call: TRBV5-1; cdr3_aa: CASSLAGIPLNEQFF; cdr3_nt: TGCGCCAGCAGCTTAGCGGGTATTCCCTTGAATGAGCAGTTCTTC
d_call: NA; j_call: TRBJ2-1; clone_size: NA; v_call: TRBV11-3; cdr3_aa: CASSLGLGDHNEQFF; cdr3_nt: TGTGCCAGCAGCTTAGGACTAGGGGACCACAATGAGCAGTTCTTC
d_call: TRBD1; j_call: TRBJ2-7; clone_size: NA; v_call: TRBV5-1; cdr3_aa: CASSTGQISYEQYF; cdr3_nt: TGCGCCAGCAGCACGGGACAGATCTCCTACGAGCAGTACTTC
d_call: NA; j_call: TRBJ1-2; clone_size: NA; v_call: TRBV28; cdr3_aa: CASSLLGRENGYTF; cdr3_nt: TGTGCCAGCAGTTTATTGGGCAGGGAGAATGGCTACACCTTC
d_call: NA; j_call: TRBJ2-3; clone_size: NA; v_call: TRBV7-6; cdr3_aa: CASSPGQYTDTQYF; cdr3_nt: TGTGCCAGCAGCCCCGGACAGTACACAGATACGCAGTATTTT
d_call: NA; j_call: TRBJ2-5; clone_size: few; v_call: TRBV9; cdr3_aa: CASSVEGRTSETQYF; cdr3_nt: TGTGCCAGCAGCGTAGAGGGGCGGACCTCGGAGACCCAGTACTTC
d_call: NA; j_call: TRBJ1-3; clone_size: NA; v_call: TRBV4-1; cdr3_aa: CASSSTLWGNTIYF; cdr3_nt: TGCGCCAGCAGCAGTACCCTTTGGGGAAACACCATATATTTT
d_call: TRBD1; j_call: TRBJ2-7; clone_size: NA; v_call: TRBV5-1; cdr3_aa: CASSFTTGATYEQYF; cdr3_nt: TGCGCCAGCAGCTTTACGACAGGGGCAACCTACGAGCAGTACTTC
d_call: TRBD2; j_call: TRBJ2-1; clone_size: NA; v_call: TRBV19; cdr3_aa: CASSIRAGRAFF; cdr3_nt: TGTGCCAGTAGTATAAGGGCGGGGAGGGCGTTCTTC
d_call: TRBD2; j_call: TRBJ2-1; clone_size: NA; v_call: TRBV7-3; cdr3_aa: CASSFGGSNEQFF; cdr3_nt: TGTGCCAGCAGCTTCGGCGGGAGTAATGAGCAGTTCTTC
d_call: NA; j_call: TRBJ2-5; clone_size: once; v_call: TRBV19; cdr3_aa: CASSIERETQYF; cdr3_nt: TGTGCCAGTAGTATAGAACGGGAGACCCAGTACTTC
d_call: TRBD1; j_call: TRBJ2-1; clone_size: NA; v_call: TRBV7-3; cdr3_aa: CASSSNPGGYNEQFF; cdr3_nt: TGTGCCAGCAGCTCTAACCCAGGGGGTTACAATGAGCAGTTCTTC
d_call: TRBD1; j_call: TRBJ2-7; clone_size: NA; v_call: TRBV4-3; cdr3_aa: CASSRGQGEYEQYF; cdr3_nt: TGCGCCAGCAGCCGCGGACAGGGGGAATACGAGCAGTACTTC
d_call: NA; j_call: TRBJ2-1; clone_size: NA; v_call: TRBV5-1; cdr3_aa: CASSQFRQGSSGVYNEQFF; cdr3_nt: TGCGCCAGCAGCCAATTCCGACAGGGGAGTAGCGGGGTCTACAATGAGCAGTTCTTC
d_call: TRBD2; j_call: TRBJ2-7; clone_size: NA; v_call: TRBV7-9; cdr3_aa: CASRSGWSGRASEQYF; cdr3_nt: TGTGCCAGCAGGTCCGGTTGGAGCGGGAGGGCCTCGGAGCAGTACTTC
d_call: NA; j_call: TRBJ1-2; clone_size: NA; v_call: TRBV28; cdr3_aa: CASSLATARAYGYTF; cdr3_nt: TGTGCCAGCAGTTTGGCGACTGCTAGGGCCTATGGCTACACCTTC
d_call: NA; j_call: TRBJ1-3; clone_size: NA; v_call: TRBV9; cdr3_aa: CASSVRPDSGNTIYF; cdr3_nt: TGTGCCAGCAGCGTAAGGCCAGACTCTGGAAACACCATATATTTT
d_call: TRBD2; j_call: TRBJ2-7; clone_size: NA; v_call: TRBV7-3; cdr3_aa: CASSLAGGDYEQYF; cdr3_nt: TGTGCCAGCAGCTTAGCGGGAGGGGACTACGAGCAGTACTTC
d_call: NA; j_call: TRBJ2-7; clone_size: NA; v_call: TRBV19; cdr3_aa: CASSYDLVGRNEQYF; cdr3_nt: TGTGCCAGTAGTTACGACTTGGTGGGACGAAACGAGCAGTACTTC
d_call: TRBD1; j_call: TRBJ2-7; clone_size: few; v_call: TRBV7-2; cdr3_aa: CASMATGGAAVEYF; cdr3_nt: TGTGCCAGCATGGCGACAGGGGGCGCGGCCGTGGAGTACTTC
d_call: TRBD1; j_call: TRBJ1-6; clone_size: NA; v_call: TRBV6-5; cdr3_aa: CASRGTALFSPLHF; cdr3_nt: TGTGCCAGCAGGGGGACAGCCTTATTTTCACCCCTCCACTTT
d_call: NA; j_call: TRBJ1-1; clone_size: NA; v_call: TRBV5-5; cdr3_aa: CASSGSRVNTEAFF; cdr3_nt: TGTGCCAGCAGCGGGTCGAGGGTGAACACTGAAGCTTTCTTT
d_call: NA; j_call: TRBJ2-7; clone_size: NA; v_call: TRBV10-1; cdr3_aa: CASAFRGSYEQYF; cdr3_nt: TGCGCCAGCGCCTTTAGGGGCTCCTACGAGCAGTACTTC
d_call: TRBD2; j_call: TRBJ2-7; clone_size: NA; v_call: TRBV5-1; cdr3_aa: CASSRVGIAGEPQSYEQYF; cdr3_nt: TGCGCCAGCAGCCGAGTGGGGATAGCGGGAGAGCCCCAATCCTACGAGCAGTACTTC
d_call: TRBD2; j_call: TRBJ2-2; clone_size: few; v_call: TRBV11-3; cdr3_aa: CASSLGAGLAGAGELFF; cdr3_nt: TGTGCCAGCAGCTTAGGGGCAGGTCTAGCGGGAGCCGGGGAGCTGTTTTTT
d_call: NA; j_call: TRBJ2-5; clone_size: NA; v_call: TRBV6-6; cdr3_aa: CASRIRGAGQETQYF; cdr3_nt: TGTGCCAGCAGGATCCGAGGGGCGGGGCAAGAGACCCAGTACTTC
d_call: NA; j_call: TRBJ2-7; clone_size: NA; v_call: TRBV7-2; cdr3_aa: CASSPNYGSSYEQYF; cdr3_nt: TGTGCCAGCAGCCCTAACTATGGGAGCTCCTACGAGCAGTACTTC
d_call: NA; j_call: TRBJ1-6; clone_size: once; v_call: TRBV6-1; cdr3_aa: CASRLQAYNSPLHF; cdr3_nt: TGTGCCAGCAGGCTACAGGCCTATAATTCACCCCTCCACTTT
d_call: TRBD2; j_call: TRBJ2-1; clone_size: NA; v_call: TRBV7-3; cdr3_aa: CASTAPSSGRTNSNEQFF; cdr3_nt: TGTGCCAGCACCGCACCCTCTAGCGGGAGGACCAACAGTAATGAGCAGTTCTTC
d_call: NA; j_call: TRBJ2-7; clone_size: once; v_call: TRBV9; cdr3_aa: CASSRRGVGYEQYF; cdr3_nt: TGTGCCAGCTCCCGTAGGGGGGTTGGCTACGAGCAGTACTTC
d_call: NA; j_call: TRBJ2-7; clone_size: NA; v_call: TRBV19; cdr3_aa: CASSARSSTSYEQYF; cdr3_nt: TGTGCCAGTAGTGCCCGATCCTCTACCTCCTACGAGCAGTACTTC
d_call: NA; j_call: TRBJ2-1; clone_size: NA; v_call: TRBV7-2; cdr3_aa: CASSLESNSYNEQFF; cdr3_nt: TGTGCCAGCAGCTTAGAGAGCAACTCCTACAATGAGCAGTTCTTC
d_call: NA; j_call: TRBJ2-2; clone_size: NA; v_call: TRBV28; cdr3_aa: CASSRSGPANTGELFF; cdr3_nt: TGTGCCAGCAGTAGATCAGGGCCAGCGAACACCGGGGAGCTGTTTTTT
d_call: NA; j_call: TRBJ2-2; clone_size: NA; v_call: TRBV9; cdr3_aa: CASSVAEGRATGELFF; cdr3_nt: TGTGCCAGCAGCGTAGCTGAGGGGCGTGCCACCGGGGAGCTGTTTTTT
d_call: TRBD1; j_call: TRBJ1-2; clone_size: NA; v_call: TRBV11-2; cdr3_aa: CASGSDRGRRGYTF; cdr3_nt: TGTGCCAGCGGTTCTGACAGGGGGCGCCGAGGCTACACCTTC
d_call: TRBD2; j_call: TRBJ2-1; clone_size: NA; v_call: TRBV27; cdr3_aa: CASSSTSGPAYNEQFF; cdr3_nt: TGTGCCAGCAGTTCCACTAGCGGACCCGCCTACAATGAGCAGTTCTTC
d_call: NA; j_call: TRBJ2-7; clone_size: NA; v_call: TRBV28; cdr3_aa: CASSPPQAGAYEQYF; cdr3_nt: TGTGCCAGCAGTCCCCCGCAAGCAGGGGCCTACGAGCAGTACTTC
d_call: TRBD2; j_call: TRBJ2-7; clone_size: NA; v_call: TRBV28; cdr3_aa: CASRTSGISYEQYF; cdr3_nt: TGTGCCAGCAGAACTAGCGGAATCTCCTACGAGCAGTACTTC
d_call: TRBD1; j_call: TRBJ1-5; clone_size: NA; v_call: TRBV19; cdr3_aa: CASSMSGQGYQPQHF; cdr3_nt: TGTGCCAGTAGTATGTCCGGACAGGGCTATCAGCCCCAGCATTTT
d_call: TRBD1; j_call: TRBJ1-1; clone_size: NA; v_call: TRBV5-8; cdr3_aa: CASRETGGRGTEAFF; cdr3_nt: TGTGCCAGCAGAGAGACAGGGGGGCGAGGCACTGAAGCTTTCTTT
d_call: NA; j_call: TRBJ2-3; clone_size: NA; v_call: TRBV9; cdr3_aa: CASSPLAFTDTQYF; cdr3_nt: TGTGCCAGCAGCCCCCTAGCGTTCACAGATACGCAGTATTTT
d_call: NA; j_call: TRBJ1-2; clone_size: NA; v_call: TRBV7-9; cdr3_aa: CASSLGGADYGYTF; cdr3_nt: TGTGCCAGCAGCTTGGGGGGCGCCGACTATGGCTACACCTTC
d_call: TRBD1; j_call: TRBJ1-4; clone_size: NA; v_call: TRBV5-1; cdr3_aa: CASSTGTGDEKLFF; cdr3_nt: TGCGCCAGCAGCACCGGGACAGGGGATGAAAAACTGTTTTTT
d_call: NA; j_call: TRBJ1-5; clone_size: NA; v_call: TRBV7-2; cdr3_aa: CASSLNSQAGNQPQHF; cdr3_nt: TGTGCCAGCAGCTTAAACAGCCAGGCGGGCAATCAGCCCCAGCATTTT
d_call: TRBD2; j_call: TRBJ2-7; clone_size: NA; v_call: TRBV27; cdr3_aa: CASSATSGSYEQYF; cdr3_nt: TGTGCCAGCAGTGCTACTAGCGGGAGTTACGAGCAGTACTTC
d_call: TRBD1; j_call: TRBJ1-5; clone_size: NA; v_call: TRBV7-2; cdr3_aa: CASSPQGGRVEPQHF; cdr3_nt: TGTGCCAGCAGCCCACAGGGGGGCAGGGTTGAGCCCCAGCATTTT
d_call: NA; j_call: TRBJ2-3; clone_size: NA; v_call: TRBV18; cdr3_aa: CASSPQRNRRGYTDTQYF; cdr3_nt: TGTGCCAGCTCACCACAAAGAAACCGGCGCGGATACACAGATACGCAGTATTTT